These T cell receptor beta chains were read from a single sample in a study of T cell responses to AZD1222 COVID-19 vaccine. TCRdb's table, derived via immunoSEQ multiplex PCR, lists solely in-frame clones and lacks some. Here the sample spans fewer than 130,000 clones, about 87% being singletons. Sequencing was performed on peripheral blood, taken on day 0 of AZD1222 vaccination. The receptors were sampled from an adult in good health. Both conserved end residues are part of each CDR3. A D gene is named only where the DNA matches it firmly.

v_gene: TRBV18; j_gene: TRBJ1-3; d_gene: NA; CDR3nt: TGTGCCAGCTCAAGCTCGGGACAACACTCTGGAAACACCATATATTTT; CDR3aa: CASSSSGQHSGNTIYF
v_gene: TRBV29-1; j_gene: TRBJ1-1; d_gene: NA; CDR3nt: TGCAGCGTTGAAGGGGGAAGGCAAGGTAACACTGAAGCTTTCTTT; CDR3aa: CSVEGGRQGNTEAFF
v_gene: TRBV18; j_gene: TRBJ1-3; d_gene: NA; CDR3nt: TGTGCCAGCTCACCACAAGAGAGCTCTGGAAACACCATATATTTT; CDR3aa: CASSPQESSGNTIYF
v_gene: TRBV28; j_gene: TRBJ1-1; d_gene: NA; CDR3nt: TGTGCCAGCGTCACCCCCTGGGTGAACACTGAAGCTTTCTTT; CDR3aa: CASVTPWVNTEAFF
v_gene: TRBV6-5; j_gene: TRBJ2-1; d_gene: TRBD2; CDR3nt: TGTGCCAGCAGTCTGCGGGGGGGCTGGAATGAGCAGTTCTTC; CDR3aa: CASSLRGGWNEQFF
v_gene: TRBV10-2; j_gene: TRBJ1-1; d_gene: NA; CDR3nt: TGCGCCAGCAGTGAGTCGAATATGAACACTGAAGCTTTCTTT; CDR3aa: CASSESNMNTEAFF
v_gene: TRBV3-1/TRBV3-2; j_gene: TRBJ1-6; d_gene: TRBD1; CDR3nt: TGTGCCAGCAGCCAAGAGCCAGGGGGAAGGAAATCACCCCTCCACTTT; CDR3aa: CASSQEPGGRKSPLHF
v_gene: TRBV11-2; j_gene: TRBJ2-2; d_gene: NA; CDR3nt: TGTGCCAGCAGCTTAGTAGGCAGGGACACCGGGGAGCTGTTTTTT; CDR3aa: CASSLVGRDTGELFF
v_gene: TRBV7-9; j_gene: TRBJ1-1; d_gene: TRBD1; CDR3nt: TGTGCCAGCAGCCACCCGAGACAGGGAGTTTTCTTGGCTTTCTTT; CDR3aa: CASSHPRQGVFLAFF
v_gene: TRBV7-2; j_gene: TRBJ1-5; d_gene: NA; CDR3nt: TGTGCCAGCAGCTTAGTTAATGGTCAGCCCCAGCATTTT; CDR3aa: CASSLVNGQPQHF
v_gene: TRBV29-1; j_gene: TRBJ1-1; d_gene: NA; CDR3nt: TGCAGCGTTCCCTGGGGGGGGACTGAAGCTTTCTTT; CDR3aa: CSVPWGGTEAFF
v_gene: TRBV18; j_gene: TRBJ1-1; d_gene: NA; CDR3nt: TGTGCCAGCTCACCATTGATAAACACTGAAGCTTTCTTT; CDR3aa: CASSPLINTEAFF
v_gene: TRBV11-2; j_gene: TRBJ2-6; d_gene: NA; CDR3nt: TGTGCCAGCAGCTTTTGGGGGATCTCTGGGGCCAACGTCCTGACTTTC; CDR3aa: CASSFWGISGANVLTF